The 26 T cell receptor beta chains below come from one sample, sequenced in a study of T-cell memory formation after mild COVID-19. From the 5' RACE reads, TCRdb called clonotypes with MiXCR, one entry per CDR3 protein. The profile shows approximately 250,000 distinct CDR3 sequences, approximately 15% of them singletons. Sequenced material: PBMCs or a T cell subset sorted from them (not recorded which). Every receptor here comes from an adult woman who had mild COVID-19 (a few samples of this study predate the infection). Cell type and time point are not known.

The V and J genes are TRBV10-3 and TRBJ1-1; 7 bases map to TRBD1. The J segment lost 7 bases and the V segment lost 8 bases, leaving 7 bases of the junction unmatched. CDR1 is ENHRY and CDR2 is SYGVKD in the germline V gene. The CDR3 has 12 amino acids. CDR3 region: CAIGDRPDEAFF. The CDR3 coding sequence is TGTGCCATCGGGGACAGACCAGATGAAGCTTTCTTT.

The genes are TRBV6-6 and TRBJ2-3, with D possibly being TRBD1 (5 bases). The CDR3 covers 14 residues. CDR1 and CDR2 (germline): MNHNY, SVGAGI (reference sequence). V was shortened by 2 bases and J by 1 base, with 7 bases between the two germline ends. The CDR3 nucleotides are TGTGCCAGCAGTTACCGCAGGGGCACAGATACGCAGTATTTT. Protein: CASSYRRGTDTQYF.

This clonotype was detected a few times. J is TRBJ2-1 and V is TRBV29-1, with 7 bases fitting TRBD2. The CDR3 totals 14 residues. Germline V gene lookup returns CDR1 SQVTM and CDR2 ANQGSEA. V trimming: 6 bases; J trimming: 0 bases; junction bases outside the gene matches: 5. The CDR3 DNA is TGCAGCGTGCTGGCTAGCGGCTCCTACAATGAGCAGTTCTTC. It yields the protein CSVLASGSYNEQFF.

This clonotype was seen a few times. J is TRBJ1-5 and V is TRBV7-2; possible D gene TRBD1, 6 bases. Germline V lookup: CDR1 SGHTA, CDR2 FQGNSA. V was pared by 5 bases and J by 4 bases, with 18 bases between. The CDR3 has 16 residues. Written as DNA, the CDR3 is TGTGCCAGCAGCCCATCGTTCAGGGGCTTAAATCAGCCCCAGCATTTT. Translated: CASSPSFRGLNQPQHF.

V and J are TRBV13 and TRBJ2-7; TRBD1 is a possible D gene (5 bases). Trimming removed 0 bases at V and 1 base at J, with 10 bases between. The CDR3 has 15 residues. Per germline, CDR1 PRHDT and CDR2 FYEKMQ (reference sequence). CDR3 amino acids: CASSLGPDSSYEQYF. In nucleotides, the CDR3 is TGTGCCAGCAGCTTAGGTCCCGACAGTTCCTACGAGCAGTACTTC. Combining the CDR3 with reference TRBV13 and TRBJ2-7 gives the whole variable domain AAGVIQSPRHLIKEKRETATLKCYPIPRHDTVYWYQQGPGQDPQFLISFYEKMQSDKGSIPDRFSAQQFSDYHSELNMSSLELGDSALYFCASSLGPDSSYEQYFGPGTRLTVT.

This clonotype showed up just a few times. The chain carries TRBV10-3 and TRBJ2-3; maybe TRBD2 (5 bases). This CDR3 contains 14 residues. Trimming took off 10 bases at V and 4 bases at J, with 18 bases between the two ends. Germline V CDR1 and CDR2: ENHRY, SYGVKD. CDR3 sequence: CATAWTPESDTQYF. CDR3 sequence (DNA): TGTGCCACCGCCTGGACTCCCGAATCAGATACGCAGTATTTT.

This rearrangement joins TRBV6-6 to TRBJ2-5, with TRBD1 matching over 7 bases. V trimming: 5 bases; J trimming: 1 base; junction bases outside the gene matches: 7. Germline V gene sequence: CDR1 MNHNY, CDR2 SVGAGI (reference sequence). This CDR3 has 15 residues. CDR3 in DNA: TGTGCCAGCAGTCGGGACAGTAACTCCCAAGAGACCCAGTACTTC. This translates into CASSRDSNSQETQYF.

In this sample, this clonotype turned up a few times. This sequence joins TRBV9 and TRBJ2-5; 7 positions match TRBD2. V gave up 2 bases and J gave up 2 bases; unmatched junction bases: 0. Germline V gives CDR1 SGDLS, CDR2 YYNGEE. The CDR3 consists of 13 residues. DNA for the CDR3: TGTGCCAGCAGCGTGGGGGGGCAAGAGACCCAGTACTTC. Translated: CASSVGGQETQYF. Together with reference TRBV9 and TRBJ2-5, the CDR3 gives the full variable domain: DSGVTQTPKHLITATGQRVTLRCSPRSGDLSVYWYQQSLDQGLQFLIQYYNGEERAKGNILERFSAQQFPDLHSELNLSSLELGDSALYFCASSVGGQETQYFGPGTRLLVL.

This clonotype was counted a single time. The V gene is TRBV5-5, the J gene TRBJ1-1; the D is unclear. V dropped 3 bases and J dropped 4 bases, with 10 bases sitting between them. CDR1 SGHKS and CDR2 YYEKEE come from the germline V gene (reference sequence). The length of the CDR3 is 13 residues. The CDR3 nucleotides are TGTGCCAGCAGCTGGTCTTGGGGCACTGAAGCTTTCTTT. It yields the protein CASSWSWGTEAFF.

The chain has TRBV20-1 and TRBJ1-2; 7 bases are a match to TRBD1. The germline V gene encodes CDR1 DFQATT and CDR2 SNEGSKA (reference sequence). The CDR3 runs to 13 residues. J lost 6 bases, V lost 1 base, and 5 bases had no gene match. The CDR3 is CSARVRDRDGYTF. The DNA of the CDR3 is TGCAGTGCTAGAGTCAGAGACAGGGATGGCTACACCTTC.

This rearrangement joins TRBV20-1 to TRBJ2-2; no definite D call. Germline V gene sequence: CDR1 DFQATT, CDR2 SNEGSKA (reference sequence). Trimming took off 7 bases at V and 5 bases at J, with 11 bases between the two ends. This CDR3 comprises 12 residues. The CDR3 DNA follows: TGCAGTGTCCCGGACCTAACCGGGGAGCTGTTTTTT. Its translation: CSVPDLTGELFF.

This rearrangement joins TRBV24-1 to TRBJ2-3; D is undetermined. The CDR3 has 12 residues. The V end lost 3 bases, the J end lost 11 bases, and 11 bases lay between the germline ends. In germline, CDR1 is KGHDR, CDR2 SFDVKD. DNA for the CDR3: TGTGCCACCAGTGATGCGAGACAAGGGCAGTATTTT. Translating gives CATSDARQGQYF.

V gene TRBV18 combines with J gene TRBJ1-2; 9 bases are shared with TRBD1. The length of the CDR3 is 15 residues. Germline V lookup: CDR1 KGHSH, CDR2 LQKENI. V was clipped by 2 bases and J by 3 bases; unmatched bases: 4. The CDR3 spells CASSPYRQGDYGYTF. The CDR3 nucleotides read TGTGCCAGCTCACCATACCGACAGGGGGACTATGGCTACACCTTC.

This clonotype occurred many times. The CDR3 bases are TGTGCCAGCAGTTTCGACGGGAGGCCCACAGATACGCAGTATTTT. This encodes CASSFDGRPTDTQYF. The chain is built from TRBV12-3 or TRBV12-4 and TRBJ2-3; 7 bases are a match to TRBD2. CDR3 size: 15 residues. The J segment lost 2 bases and the V segment lost 3 bases, leaving 5 bases of the junction unmatched.

This chain joins TRBV20-1 and TRBJ1-2; D might be TRBD1 (6 bases). In germline, CDR1 is DFQATT, CDR2 SNEGSKA (reference sequence). This CDR3 region has 14 residues. Trimming removed 5 bases at V and 4 bases at J, with 17 bases between. CDR3: CSAGQTATIYGYTF. The CDR3 DNA sequence: TGCAGTGCTGGACAGACAGCCACCATCTATGGCTACACCTTC.

The J gene is TRBJ2-7, the V gene TRBV29-1; 8 bases agree with TRBD1. The germline V gene has CDR1 SQVTM and CDR2 ANQGSEA. Losses at the gene ends were 7 bases for V and 1 base for J; bases not matched to a gene: 6. This CDR3 has 13 residues. The CDR3 spells CSAGDRTSYEQYF. The CDR3 nucleotides read TGCAGCGCCGGGGACAGGACTTCCTACGAGCAGTACTTC.

This clonotype was picked up a small number of times. The rearrangement links TRBV7-9 to TRBJ2-4; 7 nucleotides match TRBD1. Germline V gene sequence: CDR1 SEHNR, CDR2 FQNEAQ (reference sequence). V lost 4 bases to trimming and J lost 0 bases; unmatched junction nucleotides: 9. The CDR3 covers 17 residues. Here the CDR3 DNA reads TGTGCCAGCAGCTCAACAGGGGCACACCTAGCCAAAAACATTCAGTACTTC. This sequence encodes CASSSTGAHLAKNIQYF.

A few counts support this clonotype. The rearrangement joins TRBV14 to TRBJ1-1; perhaps TRBD1 as D (5 bases). Germline assignment: CDR1 SGHDN and CDR2 FVKESK. Trimming removed 6 bases at V and 4 bases at J, with 15 bases between. This CDR3 spans 14 amino acids. CDR3 sequence: CASRQTLGGTEAFF. CDR3 coding DNA: TGTGCCAGCAGACAAACCTTGGGGGGCACTGAAGCTTTCTTT.

This clonotype was seen a few times. The genes are TRBV12-3 or TRBV12-4 and TRBJ2-7; D not certain. With 4 bases removed from V and 5 bases from J, the gap between germline ends came to 15 bases. The CDR3 has 14 amino acids. CDR3 sequence reads: CASSYSPKPHEQYF. The CDR3 coding sequence is TGTGCCAGCAGTTATAGCCCTAAACCCCACGAGCAGTACTTC.

The chain employs TRBV6-6 and TRBJ1-1, with a possible D match to TRBD1 (5 bases). Deletions cut 4 bases from V and 0 bases from J, with 15 bases between. Germline values: CDR1 MNHNY, CDR2 SVGAGI (reference sequence). The CDR3 loop spans 16 amino acids. The CDR3 DNA follows: TGTGCCAGCAGTTTCCCCCCCCAGGGACTGAACACTGAAGCTTTCTTT. Protein product: CASSFPPQGLNTEAFF.

This chain uses TRBV2 with TRBJ2-1, with a possible D match to TRBD1 (7 bases). The CDR3 totals 14 residues. In germline, CDR1 is SNHLY, CDR2 FYNNEI. The V and J ends lost 5 bases and 8 bases respectively, with 16 bases between them. DNA for the CDR3: TGTGCCAGCAGTTCAGGGGGGCAGGTCCATGAGCAGTTCTTC. Residues: CASSSGGQVHEQFF.

The CDR3 is CASGSLYEQYF. CDR3 coding DNA: TGTGCCAGCGGATCCCTCTACGAGCAGTACTTC. The J gene is TRBJ2-7, the V gene TRBV12-3 or TRBV12-4, with D unresolved. The CDR3 is 11 residues long. V shed 8 bases and J shed 3 bases, with 8 bases lying between them.

This clonotype was counted a few times. The chain is built from TRBV14 and TRBJ1-4, with D unclear. The CDR3 loop spans 13 amino acids. Germline V gives CDR1 SGHDN, CDR2 FVKESK. With 4 bases removed from V and 7 bases from J, the gap between germline ends came to 10 bases. The chain's CDR3 is CASSRTWGEKLFF. In DNA, the CDR3 is TGTGCCAGCAGCCGAACGTGGGGTGAAAAACTGTTTTTT.

The chain employs TRBV4-3 and TRBJ1-1, with D unclear. The CDR3 covers 16 residues. Trimming pared 3 bases from V and 7 bases from J, leaving 21 bases between. Germline CDR1 reads LGHNA; CDR2 reads YSLEER. As DNA, the CDR3 is TGCGCCAGCAGCCATCAATCGCTGAGGGTAACGGGTGAAGCTTTCTTT. Protein: CASSHQSLRVTGEAFF.

The rearrangement uses TRBV5-6 and TRBJ1-2, with 8 bases lining up with TRBD1. Germline V gene data show CDR1 as SGHDT and CDR2 as YYEEEE. CDR3 length: 14 amino acids. With V trimmed by 4 bases and J by 3 bases, 5 bases remained unmatched. The CDR3: CASSMGQADYGYTF. CDR3 DNA: TGTGCCAGCAGCATGGGACAGGCGGACTATGGCTACACCTTC. The variable domain in full, with the rest retrieved from reference TRBV5-6 and TRBJ1-2, is DAGVTQSPTHLIKTRGQQVTLRCSPKSGHDTVSWYQQALGQGPQFIFQYYEEEERQRGNFPDRFSGHQFPNYSSELNVNALLLGDSALYLCASSMGQADYGYTFGSGTRLTVV.

The chain joins TRBV29-1 to TRBJ1-1, with D possibly being TRBD1 (6 bases). CDR3 length: 13 amino acids. Germline V CDR1 and CDR2: SQVTM, ANQGSEA. The V end lost 5 bases, the J end lost 0 bases, and 10 bases lay between the germline ends. Written as DNA, the CDR3 is TGCAGCGTTAGGACAGACATGAACACTGAAGCTTTCTTT. It is translated as CSVRTDMNTEAFF.